The sequence of this T cell receptor (beta chain) was determined in a study of blood T cell repertoires in COVID-19. The wider study: Sample material is recorded as cDNA or gDNA derived from T cells, B-cell-depleted T cells, or PBMCs.

Germline V gives CDR1 SQVTM, CDR2 ANQGSEA. The CDR3 has 15 residues. V was shortened by 6 bases and J by 5 bases, with 22 bases between the two germline ends. Everyone who took part was about 18 to 90 years old, and they came from about two dozen US areas. In the original analysis: Reference gene primer amplification yielded estimated nucleated cell counts. Profiling relied on immunoSEQ multiplex PCR, and the TCRdb table lists in-frame clones only, not all of them. From that table come the V and J calls and clone size; the DNA was used to work out D and trimming. Here the sample spans roughly 330,000 clones, 70% to 90% being singletons.

This rearrangement joins TRBV29-1 to TRBJ1-1; D might be TRBD1 (5 bases). The sequence was collected from a woman in her 30s who had recovered from COVID-19. Sequences were obtained from PBMCs or T cells enriched from blood (not recorded which). The CDR3 coding sequence is TGCAGCGTGGGGGGGTTGGGGGAAAGAGGAACTGAAGCTTTCTTT. Translation: CSVGGLGERGTEAFF.